This TCR beta chain was identified in a study of OX40 agonist ivuxolimab in advanced cancers. As for the study in general: Having had anti-PD-1, anti-PD-L1 or anti-CTLA-4 therapy before was allowed, and about 40% had some.

Study results and limitations: Within 6 weeks, CD4+ and CD8+ blood T cells expanded clonally at 0.1 to 3.0 mg/kg. The authors did not determine the antigen specificity of the expanded peripheral T cells.

This CDR3 has 12 residues. Trimming took 4 bases from V and 5 from J, leaving 11 bases between them. CDR1 and CDR2 (germline): SQVTM, ANQGSEA. Only in-frame clones appear in the TCRdb table, and some are missing; sequencing was by immunoSEQ multiplex PCR. Found here are 55,000 to 85,000 clones, 70% to 90% of them singletons; the top ten hold roughly 0.69%. Of note for this clone: The antigen remains undetermined.

The input for sequencing was CD4+ or CD8+ T cells sorted from blood, taken in a trial of the OX40 agonist ivuxolimab. The receptor was derived from an adult with an advanced solid tumor such as melanoma, head and neck, liver or kidney cancer. V gene TRBV29-1 combines with J gene TRBJ1-2; TRBD1 might be the D (5 bases). CDR3 DNA: TGCAGCGTTGCGGGACTACGGTATGGCTACACCTTC. It is translated as CSVAGLRYGYTF.